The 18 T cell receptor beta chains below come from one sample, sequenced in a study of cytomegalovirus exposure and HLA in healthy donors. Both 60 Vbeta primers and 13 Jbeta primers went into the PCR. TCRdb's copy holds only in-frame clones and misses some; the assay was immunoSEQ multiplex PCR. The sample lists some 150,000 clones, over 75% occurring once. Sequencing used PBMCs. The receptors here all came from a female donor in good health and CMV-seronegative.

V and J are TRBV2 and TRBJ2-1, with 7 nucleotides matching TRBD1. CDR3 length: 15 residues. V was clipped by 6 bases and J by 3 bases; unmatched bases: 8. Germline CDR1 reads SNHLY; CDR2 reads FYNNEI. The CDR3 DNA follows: TGTGCCAGCAGCCTAACAGGGGTAGACTACAATGAGCAGTTCTTC. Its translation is CASSLTGVDYNEQFF. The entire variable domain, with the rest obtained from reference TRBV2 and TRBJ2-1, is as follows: EPEVTQTPSHQVTQMGQEVILRCVPISNHLYFYWYRQILGQKVEFLVSFYNNEISEKSEIFDDQFSVERPDGSNFTLKIRSTKLEDSAMYFCASSLTGVDYNEQFFGPGTRLTVL.

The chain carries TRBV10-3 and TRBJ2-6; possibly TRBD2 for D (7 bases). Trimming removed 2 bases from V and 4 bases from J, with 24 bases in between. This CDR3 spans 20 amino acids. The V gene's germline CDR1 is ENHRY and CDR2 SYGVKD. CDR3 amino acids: CAISEPTFSAGALGANVLTF. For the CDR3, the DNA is TGTGCCATCAGTGAGCCTACCTTTTCTGCGGGGGCGTTAGGGGCCAACGTCCTGACTTTC.

CDR3 nucleotides: TGCGCCAGCAGCTTTGGTACAGGGGCCTACGAGCAGTACTTC. It yields the protein CASSFGTGAYEQYF. The chain is built from TRBV5-1 and TRBJ2-7; the match to TRBD1 covers 7 bases. The CDR3 runs to 14 residues. The V gene end was trimmed by 2 bases and the J gene end by 2 bases; junction bases not matched to a gene: 4. Per germline, CDR1 SGHRS and CDR2 YFSETQ.

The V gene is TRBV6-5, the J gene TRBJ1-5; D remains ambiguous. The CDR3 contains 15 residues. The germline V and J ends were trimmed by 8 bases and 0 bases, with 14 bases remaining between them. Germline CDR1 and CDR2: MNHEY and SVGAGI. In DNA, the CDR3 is TGTGCCAGCTCCCGGACTTCCGATAGCAATCAGCCCCAGCATTTT. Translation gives CASSRTSDSNQPQHF.

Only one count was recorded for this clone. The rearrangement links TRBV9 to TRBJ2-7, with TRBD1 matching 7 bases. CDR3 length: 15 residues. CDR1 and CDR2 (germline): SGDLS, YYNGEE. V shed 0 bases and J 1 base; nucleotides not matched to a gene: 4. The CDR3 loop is CASSVAAGGSYEQYF. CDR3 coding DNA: TGTGCCAGCAGCGTAGCCGCAGGGGGATCCTACGAGCAGTACTTC.

DNA for the CDR3: TGTGCCAGCAGCCCCTCTAGCGGCTCATGGGTAGAGACCCAGTACTTC. Protein product: CASSPSSGSWVETQYF. V gene TRBV2 combines with J gene TRBJ2-5, with 7 bases fitting TRBD2. The CDR3 is 16 residues long. In germline, CDR1 is SNHLY, CDR2 FYNNEI. The V gene end was trimmed by 6 bases and the J gene end by 4 bases; junction bases not matched to a gene: 14.

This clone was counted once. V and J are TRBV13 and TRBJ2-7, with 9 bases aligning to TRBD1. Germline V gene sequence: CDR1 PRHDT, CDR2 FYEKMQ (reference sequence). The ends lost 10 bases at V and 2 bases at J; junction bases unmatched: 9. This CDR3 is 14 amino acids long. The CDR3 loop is CATSPGQGTYEQYF. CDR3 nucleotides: TGTGCCACATCCCCGGGACAGGGCACCTACGAGCAGTACTTC.

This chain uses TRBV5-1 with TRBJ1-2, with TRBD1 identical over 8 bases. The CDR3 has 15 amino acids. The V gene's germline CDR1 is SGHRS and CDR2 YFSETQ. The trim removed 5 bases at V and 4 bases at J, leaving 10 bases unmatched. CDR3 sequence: CASSTGQGVIYGYTF. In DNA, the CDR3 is TGCGCCAGCAGTACCGGACAGGGAGTAATCTATGGCTACACCTTC.

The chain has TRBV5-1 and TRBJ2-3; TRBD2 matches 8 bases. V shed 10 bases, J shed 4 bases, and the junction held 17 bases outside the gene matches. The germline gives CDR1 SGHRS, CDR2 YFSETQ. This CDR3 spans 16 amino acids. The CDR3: CASRGEAGAVSDTQYF. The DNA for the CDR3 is TGCGCCTCGCGGGGGGAAGCGGGAGCGGTCTCAGATACGCAGTATTTT.

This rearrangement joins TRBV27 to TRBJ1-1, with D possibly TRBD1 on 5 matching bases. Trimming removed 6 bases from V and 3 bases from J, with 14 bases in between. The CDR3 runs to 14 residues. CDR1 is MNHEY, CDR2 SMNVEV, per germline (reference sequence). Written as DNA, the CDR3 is TGTGCCAGCAGGGATACAGGTGGGGACACTGAAGCTTTCTTT. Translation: CASRDTGGDTEAFF.

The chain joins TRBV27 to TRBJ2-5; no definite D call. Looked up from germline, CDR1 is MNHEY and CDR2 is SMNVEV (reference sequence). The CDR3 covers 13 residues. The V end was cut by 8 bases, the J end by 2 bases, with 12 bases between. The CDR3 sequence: CASALRRQETQYF. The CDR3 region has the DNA TGTGCCAGCGCCCTGAGGCGGCAAGAGACCCAGTACTTC.

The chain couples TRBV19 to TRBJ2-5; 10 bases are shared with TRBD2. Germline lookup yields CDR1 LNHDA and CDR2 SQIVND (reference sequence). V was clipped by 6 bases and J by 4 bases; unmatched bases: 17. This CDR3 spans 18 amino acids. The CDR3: CASSTVGRKAGGRETQYF. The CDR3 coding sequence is TGTGCCAGTAGCACCGTCGGACGTAAAGCGGGAGGGCGAGAGACCCAGTACTTC.

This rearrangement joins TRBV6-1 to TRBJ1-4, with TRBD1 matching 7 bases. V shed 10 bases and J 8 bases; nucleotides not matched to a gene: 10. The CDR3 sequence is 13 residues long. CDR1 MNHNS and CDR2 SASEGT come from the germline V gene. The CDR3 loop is CATSTGVGEKLFF. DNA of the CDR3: TGTGCCACATCAACAGGGGTGGGGGAAAAACTGTTTTTT.

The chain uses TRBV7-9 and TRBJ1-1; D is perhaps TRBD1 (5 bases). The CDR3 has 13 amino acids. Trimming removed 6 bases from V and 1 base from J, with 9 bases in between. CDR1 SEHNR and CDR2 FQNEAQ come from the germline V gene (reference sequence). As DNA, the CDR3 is TGTGCCAGCAGACGGGGGGAGAACACTGAAGCTTTCTTT. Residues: CASRRGENTEAFF.

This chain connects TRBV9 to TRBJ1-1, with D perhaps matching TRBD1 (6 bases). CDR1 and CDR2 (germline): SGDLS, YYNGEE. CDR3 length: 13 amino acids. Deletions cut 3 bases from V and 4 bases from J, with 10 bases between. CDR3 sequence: CASSEGGGTEAFF. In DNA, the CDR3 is TGTGCCAGCAGCGAGGGAGGGGGCACTGAAGCTTTCTTT.

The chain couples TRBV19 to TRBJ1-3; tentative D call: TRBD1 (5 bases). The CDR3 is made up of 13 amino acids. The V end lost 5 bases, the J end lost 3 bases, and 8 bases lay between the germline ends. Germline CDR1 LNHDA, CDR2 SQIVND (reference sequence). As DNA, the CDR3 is TGTGCCAGTAGTTCAGGGTTTGGAAACACCATATATTTT. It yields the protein CASSSGFGNTIYF.

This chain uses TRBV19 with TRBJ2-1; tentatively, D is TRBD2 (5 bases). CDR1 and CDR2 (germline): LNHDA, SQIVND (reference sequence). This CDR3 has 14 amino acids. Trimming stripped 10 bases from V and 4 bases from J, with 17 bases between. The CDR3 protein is CATTSLGEYNEQFF. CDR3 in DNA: TGTGCCACTACTAGTTTGGGCGAATACAATGAGCAGTTCTTC.

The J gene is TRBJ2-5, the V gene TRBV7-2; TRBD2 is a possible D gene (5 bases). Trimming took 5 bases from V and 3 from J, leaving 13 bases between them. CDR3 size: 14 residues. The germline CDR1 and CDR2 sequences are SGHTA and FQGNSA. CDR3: CASSPVSVKETQYF. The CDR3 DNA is TGTGCCAGCAGCCCCGTTAGCGTGAAAGAGACCCAGTACTTC. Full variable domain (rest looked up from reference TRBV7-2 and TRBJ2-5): GAGVSQSPSNKVTEKGKDVELRCDPISGHTALYWYRQSLGQGLEFLIYFQGNSAPDKSGLPSDRFSAERTGGSVSTLTIQRTQQEDSAVYLCASSPVSVKETQYFGPGTRLLVL.